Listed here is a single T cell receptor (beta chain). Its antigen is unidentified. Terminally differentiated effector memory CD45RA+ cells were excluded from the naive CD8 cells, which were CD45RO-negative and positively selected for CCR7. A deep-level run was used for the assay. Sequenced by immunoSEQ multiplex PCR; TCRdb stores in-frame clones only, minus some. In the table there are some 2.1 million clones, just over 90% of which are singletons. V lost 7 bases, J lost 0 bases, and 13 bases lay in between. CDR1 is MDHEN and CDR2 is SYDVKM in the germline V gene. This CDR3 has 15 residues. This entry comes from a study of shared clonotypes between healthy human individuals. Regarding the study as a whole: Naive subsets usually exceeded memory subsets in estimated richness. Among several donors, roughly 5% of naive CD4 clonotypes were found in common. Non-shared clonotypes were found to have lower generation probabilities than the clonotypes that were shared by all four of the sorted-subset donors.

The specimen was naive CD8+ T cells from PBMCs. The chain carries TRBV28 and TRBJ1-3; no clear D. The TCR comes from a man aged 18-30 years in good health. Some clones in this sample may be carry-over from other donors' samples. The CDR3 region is CASTTVAISGNTIYF. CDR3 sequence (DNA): TGTGCCAGCACCACCGTGGCTATCTCTGGAAACACCATATATTTT.